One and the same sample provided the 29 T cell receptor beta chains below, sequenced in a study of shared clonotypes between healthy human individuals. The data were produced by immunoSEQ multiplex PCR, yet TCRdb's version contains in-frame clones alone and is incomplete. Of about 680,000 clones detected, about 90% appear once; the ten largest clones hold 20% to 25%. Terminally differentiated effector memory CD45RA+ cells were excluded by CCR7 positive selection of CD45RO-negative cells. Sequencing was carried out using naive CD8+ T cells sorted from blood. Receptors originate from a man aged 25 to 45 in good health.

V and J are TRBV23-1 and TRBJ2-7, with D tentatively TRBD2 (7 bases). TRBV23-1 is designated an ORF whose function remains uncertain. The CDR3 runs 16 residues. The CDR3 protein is CVRGLAGFSCPYEQYF. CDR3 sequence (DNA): TGCGTGCGGGGGCTAGCAGGGTTTTCGTGTCCGTACGAGCAGTACTTC.

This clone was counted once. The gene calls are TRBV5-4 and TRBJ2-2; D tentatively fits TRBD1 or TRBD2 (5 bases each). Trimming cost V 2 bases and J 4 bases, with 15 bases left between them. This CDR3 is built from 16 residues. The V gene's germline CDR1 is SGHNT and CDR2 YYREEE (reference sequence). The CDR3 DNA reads TGTGCCAGCAGCTTTTGGCCGGGGCAAACCACCGGGGAGCTGTTTTTT. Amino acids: CASSFWPGQTTGELFF.

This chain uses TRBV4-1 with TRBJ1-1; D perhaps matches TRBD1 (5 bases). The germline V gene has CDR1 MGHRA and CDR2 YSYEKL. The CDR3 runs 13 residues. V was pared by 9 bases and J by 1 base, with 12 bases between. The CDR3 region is CASKGTGNTEAFF. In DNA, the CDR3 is TGCGCCAGTAAAGGCACAGGGAACACTGAAGCTTTCTTT.

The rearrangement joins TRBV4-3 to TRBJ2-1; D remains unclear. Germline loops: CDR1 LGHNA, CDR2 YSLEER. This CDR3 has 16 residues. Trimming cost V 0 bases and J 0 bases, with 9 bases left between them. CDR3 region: CASSQDLESSYNEQFF. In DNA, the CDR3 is TGCGCCAGCAGCCAAGATCTGGAAAGCTCCTACAATGAGCAGTTCTTC.

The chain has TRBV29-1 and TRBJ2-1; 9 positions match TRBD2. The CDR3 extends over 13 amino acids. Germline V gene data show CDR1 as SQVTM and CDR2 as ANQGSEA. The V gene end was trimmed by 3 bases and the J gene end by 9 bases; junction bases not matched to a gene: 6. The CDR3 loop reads CSVDAGGHSEQFF. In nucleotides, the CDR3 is TGCAGCGTTGATGCGGGAGGGCACAGTGAGCAGTTCTTC.

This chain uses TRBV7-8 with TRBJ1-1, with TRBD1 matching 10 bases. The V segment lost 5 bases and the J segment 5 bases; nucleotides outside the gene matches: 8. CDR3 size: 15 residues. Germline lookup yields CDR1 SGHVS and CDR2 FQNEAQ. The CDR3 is CASSEGQGFMTEAFF. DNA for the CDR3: TGTGCCAGCAGCGAGGGACAGGGGTTTATGACTGAAGCTTTCTTT. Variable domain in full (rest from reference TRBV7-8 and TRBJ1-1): GAGVSQSPRYKVAKRGQDVALRCDPISGHVSLFWYQQALGQGPEFLTYFQNEAQLDKSGLPSDRFFAERPEGSVSTLKIQRTQQEDSAVYLCASSEGQGFMTEAFFGQGTRLTVV.

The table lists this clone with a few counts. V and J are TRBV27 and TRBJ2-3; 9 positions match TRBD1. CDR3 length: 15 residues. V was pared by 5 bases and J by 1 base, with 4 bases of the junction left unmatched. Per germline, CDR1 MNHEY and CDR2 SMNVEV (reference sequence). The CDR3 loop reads CASSLGTGRTDTQYF. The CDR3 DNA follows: TGTGCCAGCAGTCTCGGGACAGGGCGCACAGATACGCAGTATTTT.

For the CDR3, the DNA is TGTGCCAGCAGTGAACCGGGACAGGGGGCATTCGGGGAGCTGTTTTTT. It yields the protein CASSEPGQGAFGELFF. The chain couples TRBV6-1 to TRBJ2-2; 12 bases are a match to TRBD1. The CDR3 sequence is 16 residues long. Germline trimming cut 2 bases from V and 7 bases from J; bases unmatched to any gene: 5. Germline V gene lookup returns CDR1 MNHNS and CDR2 SASEGT.

The CDR3: CASSPTISNQPQHF. The CDR3 coding sequence is TGTGCCAGCAGCCCCACAATTAGCAATCAGCCCCAGCATTTT. The V and J genes are TRBV7-6 and TRBJ1-5; the D is unclear. The CDR3 extends over 14 amino acids. CDR1 is SGHVS, CDR2 FNYEAQ, per germline. Trimming pared 5 bases from V and 0 bases from J, leaving 8 bases between.

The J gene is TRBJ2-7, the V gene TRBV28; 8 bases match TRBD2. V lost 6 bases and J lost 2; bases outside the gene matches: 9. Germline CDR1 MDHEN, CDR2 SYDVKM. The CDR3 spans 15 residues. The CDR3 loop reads CASRIIAGLAYEQYF. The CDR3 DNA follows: TGTGCCAGCAGGATAATAGCGGGACTGGCCTACGAGCAGTACTTC.

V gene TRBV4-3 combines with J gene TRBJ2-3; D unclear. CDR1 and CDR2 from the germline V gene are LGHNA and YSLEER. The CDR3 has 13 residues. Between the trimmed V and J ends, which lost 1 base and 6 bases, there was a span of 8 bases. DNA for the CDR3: TGCGCCAGCAGCCAAGGGCTTACTGATACGCAGTATTTT. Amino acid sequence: CASSQGLTDTQYF.

The CDR3 region is CASSFGYLNTEAFF. DNA for the CDR3: TGTGCCAGCAGCTTCGGGTACCTGAACACTGAAGCTTTCTTT. The rearrangement joins TRBV13 to TRBJ1-1, with D unresolved. CDR1 is PRHDT, CDR2 FYEKMQ, per germline (reference sequence). V was shortened by 3 bases and J by 0 bases, with 8 bases between the two germline ends. The CDR3 spans 14 residues.

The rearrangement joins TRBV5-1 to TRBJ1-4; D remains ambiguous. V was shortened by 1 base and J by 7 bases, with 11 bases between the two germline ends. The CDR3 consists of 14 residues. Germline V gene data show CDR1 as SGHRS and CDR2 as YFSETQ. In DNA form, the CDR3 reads TGCGCCAGCAGCTTGACGGGGTTGAGTGAAAAACTGTTTTTT. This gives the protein CASSLTGLSEKLFF.

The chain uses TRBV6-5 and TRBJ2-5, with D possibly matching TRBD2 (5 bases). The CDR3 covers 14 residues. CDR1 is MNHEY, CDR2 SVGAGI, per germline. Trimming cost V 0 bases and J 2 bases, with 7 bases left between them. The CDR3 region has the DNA TGTGCCAGCAGTTACTCGGACTTTCAAGAGACCCAGTACTTC. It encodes CASSYSDFQETQYF.

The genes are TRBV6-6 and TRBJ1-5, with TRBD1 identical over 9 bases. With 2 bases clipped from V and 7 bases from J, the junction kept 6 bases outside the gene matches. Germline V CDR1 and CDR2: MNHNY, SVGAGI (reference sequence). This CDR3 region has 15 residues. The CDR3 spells CASSYRDRDGQPQHF. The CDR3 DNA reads TGTGCCAGCAGTTACCGGGACAGGGATGGGCAGCCCCAGCATTTT.

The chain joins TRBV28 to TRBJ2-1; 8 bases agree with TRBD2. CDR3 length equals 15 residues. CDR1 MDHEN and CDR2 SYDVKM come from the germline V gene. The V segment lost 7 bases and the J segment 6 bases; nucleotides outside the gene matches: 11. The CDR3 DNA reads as TGTGCCAGCACCCAACTGGAGACTAGCGCCAATGAGCAGTTCTTC. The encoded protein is CASTQLETSANEQFF.

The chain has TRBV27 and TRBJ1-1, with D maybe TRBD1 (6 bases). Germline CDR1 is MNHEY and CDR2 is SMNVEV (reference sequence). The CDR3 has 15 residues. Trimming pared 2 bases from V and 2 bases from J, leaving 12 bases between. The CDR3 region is CASSLVPGVNTEAFF. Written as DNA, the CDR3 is TGTGCCAGCAGTTTAGTTCCAGGGGTTAACACTGAAGCTTTCTTT.

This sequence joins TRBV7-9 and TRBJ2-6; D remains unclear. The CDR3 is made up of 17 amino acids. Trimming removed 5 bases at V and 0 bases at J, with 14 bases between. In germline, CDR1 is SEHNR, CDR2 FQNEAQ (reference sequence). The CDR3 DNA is TGTGCCAGCAGCCTCCCTAAACTGAGCTCTGGGGCCAACGTCCTGACTTTC. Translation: CASSLPKLSSGANVLTF.

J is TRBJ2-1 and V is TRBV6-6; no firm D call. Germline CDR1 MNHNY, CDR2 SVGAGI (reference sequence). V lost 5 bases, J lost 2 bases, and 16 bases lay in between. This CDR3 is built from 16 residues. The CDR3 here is CASSKIQGSPYNEQFF. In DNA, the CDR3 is TGTGCCAGCAGTAAAATCCAAGGATCTCCCTACAATGAGCAGTTCTTC.

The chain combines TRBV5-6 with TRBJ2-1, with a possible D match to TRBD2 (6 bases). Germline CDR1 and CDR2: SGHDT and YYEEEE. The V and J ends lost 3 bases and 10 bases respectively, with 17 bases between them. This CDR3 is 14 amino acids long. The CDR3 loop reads CASSSGGGSWEQFF. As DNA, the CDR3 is TGTGCCAGCAGCTCCGGAGGAGGGAGCTGGGAGCAGTTCTTC.

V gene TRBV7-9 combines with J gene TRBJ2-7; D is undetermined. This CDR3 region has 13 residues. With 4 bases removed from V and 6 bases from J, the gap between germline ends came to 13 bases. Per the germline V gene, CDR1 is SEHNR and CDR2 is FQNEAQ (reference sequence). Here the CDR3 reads CASSSLGIIEQYF. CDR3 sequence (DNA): TGTGCCAGCAGCTCCCTGGGGATTATCGAGCAGTACTTC.

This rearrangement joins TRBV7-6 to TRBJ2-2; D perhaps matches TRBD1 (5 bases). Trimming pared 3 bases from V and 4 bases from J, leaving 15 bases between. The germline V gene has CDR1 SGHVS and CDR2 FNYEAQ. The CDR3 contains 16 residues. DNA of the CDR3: TGTGCCAGCAGCTTGGCTTTTGGAAGGGGCACCGGGGAGCTGTTTTTT. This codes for CASSLAFGRGTGELFF.

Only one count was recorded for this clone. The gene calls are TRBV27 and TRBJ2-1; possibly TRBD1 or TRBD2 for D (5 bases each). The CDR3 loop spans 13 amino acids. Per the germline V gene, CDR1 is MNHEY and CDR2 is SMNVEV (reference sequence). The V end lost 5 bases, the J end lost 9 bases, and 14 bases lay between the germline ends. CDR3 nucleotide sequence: TGTGCCAGCAGTAAGGGACGGCCAAGTGAGCAGTTCTTC. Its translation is CASSKGRPSEQFF.

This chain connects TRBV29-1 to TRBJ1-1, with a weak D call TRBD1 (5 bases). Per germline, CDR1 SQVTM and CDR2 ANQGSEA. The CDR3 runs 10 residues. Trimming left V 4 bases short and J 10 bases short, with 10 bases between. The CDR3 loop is CSVGGAIAFF. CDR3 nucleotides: TGCAGCGTTGGAGGGGCTATAGCTTTCTTT.

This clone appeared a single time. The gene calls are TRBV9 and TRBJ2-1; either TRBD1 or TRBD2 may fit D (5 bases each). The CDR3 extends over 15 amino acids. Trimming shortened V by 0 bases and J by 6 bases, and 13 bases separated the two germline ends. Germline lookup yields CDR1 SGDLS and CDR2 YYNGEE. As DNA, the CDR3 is TGTGCCAGCAGCGTAGCGGGGACCCCGCGCAATGAGCAGTTCTTC. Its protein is CASSVAGTPRNEQFF. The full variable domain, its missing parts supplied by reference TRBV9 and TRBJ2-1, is DSGVTQTPKHLITATGQRVTLRCSPRSGDLSVYWYQQSLDQGLQFLIQYYNGEERAKGNILERFSAQQFPDLHSELNLSSLELGDSALYFCASSVAGTPRNEQFFGPGTRLTVL.

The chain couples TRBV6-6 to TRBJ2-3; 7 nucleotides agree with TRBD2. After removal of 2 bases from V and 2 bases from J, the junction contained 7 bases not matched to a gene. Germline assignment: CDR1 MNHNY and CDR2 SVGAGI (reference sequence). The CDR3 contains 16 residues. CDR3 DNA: TGTGCCAGCAGTTACCCAACTGGGGGGGTCACAGATACGCAGTATTTT. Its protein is CASSYPTGGVTDTQYF.

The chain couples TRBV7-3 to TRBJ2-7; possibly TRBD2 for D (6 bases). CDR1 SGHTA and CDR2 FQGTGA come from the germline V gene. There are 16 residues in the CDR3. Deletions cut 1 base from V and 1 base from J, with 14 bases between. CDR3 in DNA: TGTGCCAGCAGCTTAATCTCGTTAGCGGCTTCCTACGAGCAGTACTTC. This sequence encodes CASSLISLAASYEQYF.

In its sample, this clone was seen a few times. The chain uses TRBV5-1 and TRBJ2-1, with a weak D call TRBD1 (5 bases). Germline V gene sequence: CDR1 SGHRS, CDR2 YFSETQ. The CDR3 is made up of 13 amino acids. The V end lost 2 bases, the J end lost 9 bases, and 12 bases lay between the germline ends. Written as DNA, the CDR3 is TGCGCCAGCAGCTTATCGTGGGGCTCTGAGCAGTTCTTC. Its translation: CASSLSWGSEQFF. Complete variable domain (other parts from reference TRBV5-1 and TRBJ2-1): KAGVTQTPRYLIKTRGQQVTLSCSPISGHRSVSWYQQTPGQGLQFLFEYFSETQRNKGNFPGRFSGRQFSNSRSEMNVSTLELGDSALYLCASSLSWGSEQFFGPGTRLTVL.

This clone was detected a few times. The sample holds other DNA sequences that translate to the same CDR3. In DNA form, the CDR3 reads TGTGCCAGCAGTTTAGCGGTTAGCTCCTACGAGCAGTACTTC. It translates to CASSLAVSSYEQYF. The chain joins TRBV27 to TRBJ2-7; D unresolved. The ends were cut back, 2 bases at V and 0 bases at J, with 8 bases in the middle. Germline CDR1 is MNHEY and CDR2 is SMNVEV (reference sequence). CDR3 length: 14 amino acids.